The clone carrying this TCR beta chain was found a few times. The antigen is not known. This record comes from a study of Ad26.COV2.S vaccination and SARS-CoV-2 variants. Findings of the study overall: Spike-specific TCR breadth ran higher among vaccine recipients than placebo recipients.

Measured with immunoSEQ multiplex PCR; TCRdb has only the in-frame clones, and not every one. The sample has 300,000 to 350,000 clones; roughly 89% are singletons. Documented treatment: roughly 19 received Ad26.COV2.S at low or high dose, single or two shots; a few received placebo; per-sample allocation not given. Samples were taken on day 63 after the first vaccine or placebo injection. This material consisted of peripheral blood, taken in a trial of Ad26.COV2.S vaccine versus placebo. The receptor was isolated from a person between 18 and 65 years old who received the Ad26.COV2.S COVID-19 vaccine or a placebo.

This chain's CDR3 is CASSPQYWDYGYTF. The CDR3 DNA sequence: TGTGCCAGTAGTCCTCAATACTGGGACTATGGCTACACCTTC. V is TRBV19 and J is TRBJ1-2; no definite D call. Germline V gene data show CDR1 as LNHDA and CDR2 as SQIVND (reference sequence). The CDR3 runs 14 residues. V was clipped by 5 bases and J by 3 bases, with 13 bases between them.